This T cell receptor (beta chain) is drawn from a study of long-term antiretroviral therapy in people with HIV. Findings of the study overall: HIV repertoires spanned tighter CDR3 length ranges than controls did.

All donors provided no fewer than one pre-ART and no fewer than two post-ART PBMC samples. As to this clone: Its antigen is as yet unknown.

CDR1 and CDR2 (germline): MGHDK, SYGVNS. The V gene end was trimmed by 5 bases and the J gene end by 5 bases; junction bases not matched to a gene: 6. The CDR3 runs to 15 residues. The assay, immunoSEQ v3.0, was run at survey level. Produced via immunoSEQ multiplex PCR; TCRdb's table is partial and in-frame only. Found here are 35,000 to 40,000 clones, 65% to 90% of them singletons; the top ten hold roughly 5%. The chain joins TRBV25-1 to TRBJ2-1; TRBD2 matches 10 bases. The sequence derives from a man aged 18 to 29 with HIV. Sequenced here: unsorted PBMCs, sampled 1.5 years after starting antiretroviral therapy. CDR3 amino acids: CASSKLAGPHNEQFF. The CDR3 DNA is TGTGCCAGCAGTAAACTAGCGGGACCCCACAATGAGCAGTTCTTC.